This paragraph covers one TCR beta chain sequence. It was from about 10 ml of fresh peripheral blood that the PBMCs came. This entry comes from a study of Graves' ophthalmopathy and Graves' hyperthyroidism. TCR beta CDR3 regions were amplified from RNA transcripts. Following a first-round RT-PCR that used HTBI primers, a second-round multiplex PCR was carried out. From the multiplex PCR reads, TCRdb called clonotypes with MiXCR, one entry per CDR3 protein. Of approximately 50,000 distinct CDR3 sequences listed, 50% are singletons. The CDR3 covers 16 residues. Per the germline V gene, CDR1 is DFQATT and CDR2 is SNEGSKA (reference sequence). J lost 1 base, V lost 3 bases, and 9 bases had no gene match.

The TCR originated in an adult man with Graves' ophthalmopathy. The rearrangement uses TRBV20-1 and TRBJ2-5, with 9 positions matching TRBD1. The sequencing sample was made of peripheral blood. CDR3 sequence (DNA): TGCAGTGCTAGTGTTCCTCCGGGACAGGGCCAAGAGACCCAGTACTTC. Its translation is CSASVPPGQGQETQYF.